This T cell receptor (beta chain) is from a study of cytomegalovirus exposure and HLA in healthy donors (dated by TCRdb to about 2017). In terms of the full investigation: According to an earlier analysis of 550 to 750 of the donors, some 180 million T cells yielded 117 million unique TCR beta sequences and about 300 Gb of sequence data. The number of donors typed differed by locus, with about 629-640 for A, B, C, DRB1 and DQB1, around 500 for DQA1, about 610 for DPA1, and approximately 470 for DPB1. About five DR-DQ haplotypes were handled as single units for association and clustering, since linkage in the cohort was strong. In an earlier analysis of 500 to 650 of the donors, high-throughput TCR beta sequencing was used to judge whether each TCR beta V gene segment behaved as functional or pseudogenic. Using immunosequencing, the study profiled T cell repertoires from fewer than 700 subjects and related those repertoires to cytomegalovirus serostatus. High-throughput TCR immunosequencing, statistical association of individual TCRs with disease status, and machine learning were combined to predict cytomegalovirus infection status. A separate validation cohort of 90 to 150 different subjects was used in addition to the approximately 700-subject first cohort. Among under 450 genotyped donors of the cohort, an average of around 240,000 unique TCR beta nucleotide sequences were sequenced per donor, around 20% of them non-productive. The later analysis used no new phenotypic data to find candidate immune exposures, relying instead on TCR beta sequences and their occurrence across donors. Every repertoire in the discovery cohort had been generated on one and the same sequencing platform. Donor age, sex, ethnicity and CMV serostatus were compiled alongside the repertoire data. The genetic ancestry cluster associated with self-reported Caucasian donors included 70% to 85% of the roughly 410 genotyped donors. In a later analysis, previously published TCR beta repertoires from 500 to 750 donors were re-analyzed and high-resolution HLA genotyping was added so that TCR occurrence patterns could be studied. An early release covering just under 650 HLA-typed donors comprised about 300 gigabases of sequencing data and 65 million to 100 million unique TCR sequences. A later genetic analysis took genome-wide SNP genotypes for about 65% of the 666 donors and used that subset as a discovery cohort. The study aimed to test whether cataloging public T cell receptors could reveal signatures of past pathogen exposure. Class I and class II HLA loci were covered by the typing at four-digit resolution. Study-wide findings and limitations: When HLA alleles, especially DR and DQ, strongly co-occurred, attributing TCR associations to individual alleles was difficult. A later analysis found that most CMV-associated TCR beta chains appeared HLA-restricted, with HLA associations seemingly driven largely by CMV exposure. Because HLA typing was unavailable for some donors at each locus, only the typed subset was used in association tests. An earlier analysis of 587 of the donors showed that most TCR beta V segments appeared in productive rearrangements either about 87% or about 30% of the time, which broadly matched IMGT annotations. A further reported finding was that TCR beta sequences accurately predicted the HLA-A and HLA-B alleles for most subjects in the first cohort. Some IMGT-functional V segments, including TRBV6-2 and TRBV6-3, could not be told apart with the 87-base-pair reads, so those segments were excluded. Because counts were too low, seventeen rarely observed V segments, including chromosome 9 orphons, were left out of the earlier analysis of about 620 of the donors. In a later genetic analysis, a missense DCLRE1C variant was associated with V-gene and J-gene trimming of TCR beta chains, and the association was replicated in an independent cohort. Sequencing depth was assumed to be roughly uniform across donors in the presence/absence analyses, though that assumption may not hold. In a later genetic analysis, fewer N-insertions in productive TCRs were reported among donors in an Asian-associated ancestry cluster than the 666-donor mean. For the cohort, immune exposure information was limited to CMV serostatus. In a later analysis, HLA-associated TCR beta chains showed more clonal expansion and lower generation probabilities than non-associated chains that were equally common. Most TCR sequences were seen in very few donors, while some public TCRs were found in many individuals. This cohort had only TCR beta chains sequenced, and the lack of alpha or paired-chain data limited which features could be detected. The sequencing pipeline was judged likely to have produced a cluster of highly shared sequence variants as a technical artifact. The authors suggested that the approach could potentially be extended to other disease states and immunological phenotypes. According to a later analysis, TCR association rates differed among HLA loci, with DRB1 alleles showing the most associated TCRs and HLA-C alleles showing the fewest. In vitro tests confirmed that a few of the cytomegalovirus-associated TCR beta chains recognize cytomegalovirus antigens. The study listed approximately 150 TCR beta chains as associated with cytomegalovirus. Correlated functional status among segregating V segments might be attributable to linkage disequilibrium, but an unknown experimental factor could not be ruled out. Specific HLA alleles were associated with roughly 16,000 TCR beta sequences at a false discovery rate of 0.05 in a later analysis. In both the original and validation cohorts, the classifier was reported to diagnose cytomegalovirus status with high specificity and sensitivity. In a later analysis, several top co-occurrence clusters were reported to appear linked to parvovirus B19, influenza, CMV and Epstein-Barr virus.

In total, approximately 690 healthy bone marrow donors made up the cohort. Cohort members were all nominally healthy when sampled, although unrecorded immune exposures were likely present. The donor tested CMV seronegative, placing the donor among the approximately 360 seronegative members of the cohort. Every donor gave a peripheral blood sample, and the peripheral blood mononuclear cells from that sample were used for TCR beta sequencing. The Qiagen DNeasy Blood Extraction Kit was used to extract genomic DNA from the blood cell samples. The library was generated by the immunoSEQ multiplex PCR assay. For the multiplex PCR, a mixture combining 60 forward primers for TCR Vbeta segments and 13 reverse primers for TCR Jbeta segments was used. The CDR3 region of rearranged TCR beta genes was amplified from genomic DNA by a multiplex PCR assay. The amplified TCR beta libraries were sequenced on the Illumina HiSeq System as 87-base-pair reads. In the paper's pipeline: In a later analysis, tens of millions of unique TCR beta chains were counted across the 650 to 700 repertoires, and around 10 million of these chains were shared by at least two donors. Raw reads were error-corrected and collapsed into unique sequences by a nearest-neighbor algorithm in which closely related sequences were merged to remove PCR and sequencing errors. Alignment of CDR3 sequences to IMGT reference sequences was used to assign V, D and J gene segments. For a sequence to be retained, a match of at least six nucleotides was required to both a V gene segment and a J gene segment. A rearrangement counted as productive if the CDR3 had no stop codons and remained in frame with V and J, and every other rearrangement counted as non-productive. CDR3 was defined by IMGT convention, running from the second conserved V-encoded cysteine to the conserved J-encoded phenylalanine. Sequences without an unambiguous match to a single V gene segment were excluded from the earlier analysis of about 640 of the donors. An earlier analysis of approximately 590 of the donors classified V segments as functional when productive rearrangements were above 56.7% and as segregating when the standard deviation between donors was above 5%. A statistical classification framework was built for diagnosing cytomegalovirus status from the catalog of TCR beta chain sequences. V and J gene assignment, in a later analysis, came from comparing TCR nucleotide sequences with IMGT/GENE-DB human TR gene sequences. Using the TCRdist pipeline, a later analysis assigned CDR3 sequences along with most-parsimonious VDJ recombination scenarios. In a later analysis, each TCR beta chain was defined by its CDR3 amino acid sequence together with its V-gene family, and reads lacking a unique V-gene family were excluded. To address suspected cross-contamination and a sequencing artifact, a later analysis removed 592 highly shared, low-generation-probability nucleotide sequences. A later analysis calculated a clonal expansion index for each public chain from normalized within-repertoire ranks of inferred template counts. In a later analysis, generation probabilities were computed using a VDJ recombination model fitted to out-of-frame rearrangements, and the results were checked against IGoR. In a later analysis, TCR-TCR, TCR-HLA and TCR-CMV co-occurrence was scored with hypergeometric tests, and a repertoire-size bias correction was applied to TCR pairs. In a later analysis, false discovery rates were estimated by permuting HLA or CMV assignments 20 times. In a later analysis, co-occurring TCRs were grouped using DBSCAN, with TCRdist sequence similarity added in when clustering inside HLA-allele-positive subsets. Co-occurrence clustering excluded repertoires with fewer than 30,000 or more than 120,000 public chains, plus five with anomalous nucleotide sharing. Not all clones reach the TCRdb copy of this immuneACCESS table, which keeps in-frame sequences only. Checked studies attribute under half of the gap to unresolved V genes and leave the rest unexplained. For V, J and clone size, that table is used; D and trimming come from the DNA. The sample table lists some 150,000 clones, around four fifths of them with a count of one. The biggest ten clones account for about 3.4% of the sample.

Details on this clone: The antigen this receptor binds is unknown. Base qualities were left out, and no much larger clone turns up one base away.

V and J are trimmed by 4 bases and 10 bases, and the gene matches miss 5 bases of the junction. The CDR1 and CDR2 encoded by the germline V gene are SGDLS and YYNGEE. The CDR3 contains 14 residues, cysteine and phenylalanine counted. Only the CDR3 DNA stays, 42 bases, in frame from base 1. This TCR came from a female donor in good health and CMV-seronegative. The rearranged segments are TRBV9 and TRBJ1-6; TRBD1 lines up with 10 middle nucleotides. The source material was PBMCs. The CDR3 protein is CASSLTGGGSPLHF. The DNA sequence follows: TGTGCCAGCAGCTTGACAGGGGGCGGCTCACCCCTCCACTTT.